This T cell receptor (beta chain) was identified during a study of T cell clonality in common variable immunodeficiency. Sequenced by immunoSEQ multiplex PCR; TCRdb stores in-frame clones only, minus some. This repertoire holds under 35,000 clones, and none appear only once. The CDR3 has 17 amino acids. Germline assignment: CDR1 LGHNA and CDR2 YNFKEQ. With 0 bases removed from V and 0 bases from J, the gap between germline ends came to 12 bases. This clone was recorded at least ten times. The read comes to an end 3 residues before the CDR3 does, leaving the germline J gene to fill in the end. Blood samples were heparinized, about 4.5 to 9 ml per donor.

The sequence was obtained from a person aged 18 to 75 in good health. The sequenced sample consisted of peripheral blood mononuclear cells. This chain uses TRBV4-2 with TRBJ1-3, with D perhaps TRBD1 (6 bases). The sequenced part of the CDR3 DNA is TGTGCCAGCAGCCAAGACAGGGGCTGGCTCTCTGGAAACACC. Translated: CASSQDRGWLSGNT. The entire CDR3 sequence reads CASSQDRGWLSGNTIYF.